The T cell receptor beta chain described here comes from a study of OX40 agonist ivuxolimab in advanced cancers. At the level of the whole study: Ivuxolimab was an agonistic, fully human IgG2 monoclonal antibody directed against OX40 (CD134), a costimulatory receptor. Of the roughly 50 dose-escalation patients, hepatocellular carcinoma was present in about 20, melanoma in around 15, renal cell carcinoma in 9 and head and neck cancer in 9. Partial responses occurred in three dose-escalation patients, of whom one had hepatocellular carcinoma and two had cutaneous melanoma. Prior anti-PD-1, anti-PD-L1 or anti-CTLA-4 therapy was permitted, and roughly two fifths of dose-escalation patients had received checkpoint inhibitors. The point of sequencing TCRbeta in the periphery was to test whether ivuxolimab changed TCR sequence diversity and drove clonal T-cell expansion. The dose-escalation cohort was 82.7% male with a mean age of about 58 years, ranging from roughly 20 to 85. The monotherapy dose-escalation portion (N ≈ 55 patients) of the phase I ivuxolimab trial is reported in the paper. Intravenous ivuxolimab was administered to patients every 2 weeks at six dose levels: 0.01, 0.1, 0.3, 1.5, 3 and 10 mg/kg.

The germline V gene (reference sequence) yields GTSNPN for CDR1 and SVGIG for CDR2. V and J are truncated by 2 bases and 2 bases respectively, leaving an intervening sequence of 16 bases. There are 16 amino acids in the CDR3, from cysteine to phenylalanine inclusive. Just the 48-base CDR3 DNA is kept, in frame starting at base 1. Genomic DNA was isolated from the sorted cells so that the TCRbeta CDR3 region could be sequenced. TCRbeta CDR3 regions were sequenced using the immunoSEQ Assay. TCRdb re-hosts the immuneACCESS table, in-frame sequences only. Its copies lack some clones; in the studies checked, an unresolved V gene accounts for under half of them, and the cause for the rest is not known. Here the sample has about 22,000 clones; roughly 91% occur a single time. Of the sample, 49% is held by the ten largest clones. Patients with a history of autoimmune disease or receiving systemic immunosuppression were excluded from the trial. Peripheral blood for TCR sequencing was drawn from every dose cohort at baseline, at cycle 4 day 1 and at cycle 7 day 1. Samples were obtained from an open-label, multicenter, first-in-human phase I dose-escalation trial of ivuxolimab. Adults with locally advanced or metastatic head and neck squamous cell, hepatocellular, melanoma or renal cell carcinoma were enrolled in the trial. Before TCR sequencing, CD4+ T cells and CD8+ T cells from peripheral blood were sorted into separate populations.

Here is what the overall study found, with its caveats: Which antigens the clonally expanded peripheral T cells were specific for was not determined. At doses from 0.1 to 3.0 mg/kg, clonal expansion was seen in both CD4+ and CD8+ blood T cells between baseline and week 6. On average, CD8+ T cells showed more expanded clones than CD4+ T cells after ivuxolimab. Low levels of normalized T-cell clonal expansion were also seen in some nonresponding patients. In partial responders in the 0.1-3.0 mg/kg groups, normalized peripheral clonal expansion was found to be among the lowest, especially among CD8+ T cells.

About this clone itself: Its specific antigen is unknown. One base away there is no much larger clone; base qualities are not given.

The sequences come from CD4+ or CD8+ T cells sorted from blood, collected in a trial of the OX40 agonist ivuxolimab. In this chain, TRBV30 is recombined with TRBJ1-5, with a tentative D gene TRBD1 over 5 matching bases. The sequence derives from an adult with an advanced solid tumor such as melanoma, head and neck, liver or kidney cancer. The sequenced DNA is TGTGCCTGGAGTTCCGGGGGAGGGAGGCGCAATCAGCCCCAGCATTTT. It codes for CAWSSGGGRRNQPQHF. Reference TRBV30 and TRBJ1-5 genes cover what lies past the CDR3, so the full variable domain is SQTIHQWPATLVQPVGSPLSLECTVEGTSNPNLYWYRQAAGRGLQLLFYSVGIGQISSEVPQNLSASRPQDRQFILSSKKLLLSDSGFYLCAWSSGGGRRNQPQHFGDGTRLSIL.